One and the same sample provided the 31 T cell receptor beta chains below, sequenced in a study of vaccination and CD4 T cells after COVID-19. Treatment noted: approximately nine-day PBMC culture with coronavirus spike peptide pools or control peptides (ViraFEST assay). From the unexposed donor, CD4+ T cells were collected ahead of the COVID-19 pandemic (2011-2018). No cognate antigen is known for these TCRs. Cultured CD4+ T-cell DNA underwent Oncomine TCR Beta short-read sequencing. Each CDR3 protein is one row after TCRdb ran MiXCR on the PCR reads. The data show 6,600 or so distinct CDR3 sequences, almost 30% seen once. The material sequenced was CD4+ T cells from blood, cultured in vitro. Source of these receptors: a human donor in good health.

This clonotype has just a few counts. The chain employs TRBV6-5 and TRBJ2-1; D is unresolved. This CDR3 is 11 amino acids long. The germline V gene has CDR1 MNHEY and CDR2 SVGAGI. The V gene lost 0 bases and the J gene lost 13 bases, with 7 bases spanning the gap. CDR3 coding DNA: TGTGCCAGCAGTTACTCAGCCCTCCAGTTCTTC. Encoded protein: CASSYSALQFF.

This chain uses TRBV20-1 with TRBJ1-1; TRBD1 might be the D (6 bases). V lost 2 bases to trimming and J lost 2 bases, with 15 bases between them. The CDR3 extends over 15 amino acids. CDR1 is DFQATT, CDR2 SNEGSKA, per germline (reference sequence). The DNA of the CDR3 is TGCAGTGCTAGAAAGTTACGGACAGCTAACACTGAAGCTTTCTTT. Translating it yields CSARKLRTANTEAFF.

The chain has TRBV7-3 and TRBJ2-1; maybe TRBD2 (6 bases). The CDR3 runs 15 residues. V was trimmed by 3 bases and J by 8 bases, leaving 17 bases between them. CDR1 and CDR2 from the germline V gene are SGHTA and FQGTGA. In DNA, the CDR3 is TGTGCCAGCAGCTTGGGGTGGGGGGAATACGATGAGCAGTTCTTC. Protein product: CASSLGWGEYDEQFF.

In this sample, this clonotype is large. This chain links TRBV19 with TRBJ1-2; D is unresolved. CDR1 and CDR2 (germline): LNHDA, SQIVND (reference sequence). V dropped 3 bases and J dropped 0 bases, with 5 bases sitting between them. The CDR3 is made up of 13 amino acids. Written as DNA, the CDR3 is TGTGCCAGTAGTATGACAACTAACTATGGCTACACCTTC. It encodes CASSMTTNYGYTF.

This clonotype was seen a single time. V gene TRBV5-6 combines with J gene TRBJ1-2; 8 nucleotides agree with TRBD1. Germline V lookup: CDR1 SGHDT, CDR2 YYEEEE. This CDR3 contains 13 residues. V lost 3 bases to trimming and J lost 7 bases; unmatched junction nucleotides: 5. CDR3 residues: CASSWTGNVGYTF. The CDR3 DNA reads TGTGCCAGCAGCTGGACAGGGAATGTTGGCTACACCTTC.

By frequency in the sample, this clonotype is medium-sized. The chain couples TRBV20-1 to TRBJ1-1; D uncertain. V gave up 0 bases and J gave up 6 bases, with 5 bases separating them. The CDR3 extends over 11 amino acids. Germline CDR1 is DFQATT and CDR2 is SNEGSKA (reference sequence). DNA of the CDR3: TGCAGTGCTAGAGATGCCCCTGAAGCTTTCTTT. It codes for CSARDAPEAFF.

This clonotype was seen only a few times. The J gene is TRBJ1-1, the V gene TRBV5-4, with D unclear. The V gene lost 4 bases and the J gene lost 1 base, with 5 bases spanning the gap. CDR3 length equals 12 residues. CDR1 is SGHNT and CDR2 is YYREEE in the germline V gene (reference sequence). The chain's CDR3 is CASSSTNTEAFF. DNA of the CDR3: TGTGCCAGCAGCAGCACGAACACTGAAGCTTTCTTT. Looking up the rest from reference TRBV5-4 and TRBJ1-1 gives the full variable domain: ETGVTQSPTHLIKTRGQQVTLRCSSQSGHNTVSWYQQALGQGPQFIFQYYREEENGRGNFPPRFSGLQFPNYSSELNVNALELDDSALYLCASSSTNTEAFFGQGTRLTVV.

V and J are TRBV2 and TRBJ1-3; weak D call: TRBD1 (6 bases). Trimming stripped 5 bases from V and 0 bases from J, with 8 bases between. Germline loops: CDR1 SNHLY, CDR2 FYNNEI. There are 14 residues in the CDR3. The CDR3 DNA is TGTGCCAGCAGTCCGGGACACTCTGGAAACACCATATATTTT. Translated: CASSPGHSGNTIYF.

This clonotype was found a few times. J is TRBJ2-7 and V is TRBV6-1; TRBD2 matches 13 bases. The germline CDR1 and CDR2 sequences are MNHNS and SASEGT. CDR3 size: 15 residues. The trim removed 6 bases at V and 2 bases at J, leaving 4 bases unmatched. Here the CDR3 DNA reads TGTGCCAGCAGAACCACTAGCGGGGGGGCCTACGAGCAGTACTTC. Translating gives CASRTTSGGAYEQYF.

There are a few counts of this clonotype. The CDR3 bases are TGTGCCAGCAGTTCGGGTTACAATCAGCCCCAGCATTTT. Translated, it gives CASSSGYNQPQHF. This chain connects TRBV6-5 to TRBJ1-5; D not resolved. Trimming left V 4 bases short and J 3 bases short, with 7 bases between. Germline V lookup: CDR1 MNHEY, CDR2 SVGAGI. The CDR3 length is 13 residues.

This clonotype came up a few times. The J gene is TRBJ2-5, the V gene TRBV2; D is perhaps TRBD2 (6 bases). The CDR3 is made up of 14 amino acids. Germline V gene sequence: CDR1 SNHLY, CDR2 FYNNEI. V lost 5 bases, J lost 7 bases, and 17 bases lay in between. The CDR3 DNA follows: TGTGCCAGCAGTCCCCCGGGGGACCTGGGGACCCAGTACTTC. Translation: CASSPPGDLGTQYF.

The CDR3 DNA sequence: TGTGCCAGCAGTGCTCCCACTGTAAACATTCAGTACTTC. It encodes CASSAPTVNIQYF. The J gene is TRBJ2-4, the V gene TRBV6-1, with D unclear. Germline loops: CDR1 MNHNS, CDR2 SASEGT. The ends were cut back, 4 bases at V and 6 bases at J, with 10 bases in the middle. This CDR3 region has 13 residues.

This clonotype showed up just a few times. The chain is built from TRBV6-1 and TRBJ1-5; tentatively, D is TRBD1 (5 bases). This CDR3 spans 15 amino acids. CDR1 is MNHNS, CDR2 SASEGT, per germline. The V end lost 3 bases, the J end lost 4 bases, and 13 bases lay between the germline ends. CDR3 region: CASSEAWGLNQPQHF. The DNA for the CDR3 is TGTGCCAGCAGTGAGGCATGGGGGTTAAATCAGCCCCAGCATTTT.

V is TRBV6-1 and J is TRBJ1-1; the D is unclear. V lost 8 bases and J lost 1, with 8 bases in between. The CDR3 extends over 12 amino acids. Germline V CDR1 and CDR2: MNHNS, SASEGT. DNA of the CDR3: TGTGCCAGCGTTCGGGGGAACACTGAAGCTTTCTTT. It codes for CASVRGNTEAFF.

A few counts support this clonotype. Here the CDR3 reads CASSWTGSHEQYF. The CDR3 coding sequence is TGTGCCAGCAGCTGGACAGGGTCCCACGAGCAGTACTTC. The gene calls are TRBV7-9 and TRBJ2-7, with 8 bases matching TRBD1. Germline loops: CDR1 SEHNR, CDR2 FQNEAQ (reference sequence). The ends lost 4 bases at V and 5 bases at J; junction bases unmatched: 4. This CDR3 has 13 amino acids.

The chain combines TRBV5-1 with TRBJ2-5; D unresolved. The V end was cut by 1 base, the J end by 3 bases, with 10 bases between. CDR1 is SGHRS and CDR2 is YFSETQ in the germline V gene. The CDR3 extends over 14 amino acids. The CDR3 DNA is TGCGCCAGCAGCTTGTATCAAGCAGAAGAGACCCAGTACTTC. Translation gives CASSLYQAEETQYF.

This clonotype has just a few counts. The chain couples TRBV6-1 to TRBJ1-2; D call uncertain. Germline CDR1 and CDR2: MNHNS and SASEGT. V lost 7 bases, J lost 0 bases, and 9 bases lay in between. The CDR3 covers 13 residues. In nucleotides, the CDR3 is TGTGCCAGCAAGTGGGTGACTAACTATGGCTACACCTTC. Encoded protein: CASKWVTNYGYTF.

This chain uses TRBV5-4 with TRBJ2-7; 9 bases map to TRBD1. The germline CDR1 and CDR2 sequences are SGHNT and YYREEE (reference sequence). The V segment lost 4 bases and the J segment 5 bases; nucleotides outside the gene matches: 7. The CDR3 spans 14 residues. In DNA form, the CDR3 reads TGTGCCAGCAGCAGGGACAGGGAAACCCACGAGCAGTACTTC. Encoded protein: CASSRDRETHEQYF.

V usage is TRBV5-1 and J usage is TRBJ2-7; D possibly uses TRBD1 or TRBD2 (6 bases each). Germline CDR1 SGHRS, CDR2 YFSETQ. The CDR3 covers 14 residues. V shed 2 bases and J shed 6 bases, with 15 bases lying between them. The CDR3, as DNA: TGCGCCAGCAGCTTTAATCAGGAGGGGGGCGAGCAGTACTTC. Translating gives CASSFNQEGGEQYF.

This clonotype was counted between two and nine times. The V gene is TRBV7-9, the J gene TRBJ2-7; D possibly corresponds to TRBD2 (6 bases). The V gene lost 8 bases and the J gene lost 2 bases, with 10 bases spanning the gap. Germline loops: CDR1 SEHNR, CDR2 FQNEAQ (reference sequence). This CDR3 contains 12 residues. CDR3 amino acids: CASGGGTYEQYF. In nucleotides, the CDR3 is TGTGCCAGCGGGGGAGGCACCTACGAGCAGTACTTC.

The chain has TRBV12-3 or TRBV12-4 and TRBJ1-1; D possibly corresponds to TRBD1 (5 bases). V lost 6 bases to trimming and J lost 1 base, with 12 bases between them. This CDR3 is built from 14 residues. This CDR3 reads CASSRAVTNTEAFF. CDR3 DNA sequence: TGTGCCAGCAGCAGGGCCGTAACGAACACTGAAGCTTTCTTT.

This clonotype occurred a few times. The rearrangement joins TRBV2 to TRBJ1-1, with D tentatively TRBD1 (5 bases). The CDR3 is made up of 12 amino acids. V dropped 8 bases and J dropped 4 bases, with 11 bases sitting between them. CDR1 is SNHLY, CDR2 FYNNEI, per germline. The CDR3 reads CASGRGVTEAFF. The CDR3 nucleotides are TGTGCCAGCGGGAGGGGCGTCACTGAAGCTTTCTTT. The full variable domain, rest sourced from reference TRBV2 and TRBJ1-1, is EPEVTQTPSHQVTQMGQEVILRCVPISNHLYFYWYRQILGQKVEFLVSFYNNEISEKSEIFDDQFSVERPDGSNFTLKIRSTKLEDSAMYFCASGRGVTEAFFGQGTRLTVV.

Here the CDR3 reads CASSFGTPNTGELFF. CDR3 in DNA: TGTGCCAGCAGCTTCGGGACTCCGAACACCGGGGAGCTGTTTTTT. This sequence joins TRBV7-3 and TRBJ2-2, with D perhaps TRBD2 (6 bases). The germline gives CDR1 SGHTA, CDR2 FQGTGA. V dropped 3 bases and J dropped 0 bases, with 8 bases sitting between them. The CDR3 consists of 15 residues.

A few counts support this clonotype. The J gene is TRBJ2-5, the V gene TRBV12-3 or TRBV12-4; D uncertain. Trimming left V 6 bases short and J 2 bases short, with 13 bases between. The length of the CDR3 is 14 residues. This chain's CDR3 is CASSPPGVQETQYF. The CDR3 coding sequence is TGTGCCAGCAGCCCCCCGGGCGTGCAAGAGACCCAGTACTTC.

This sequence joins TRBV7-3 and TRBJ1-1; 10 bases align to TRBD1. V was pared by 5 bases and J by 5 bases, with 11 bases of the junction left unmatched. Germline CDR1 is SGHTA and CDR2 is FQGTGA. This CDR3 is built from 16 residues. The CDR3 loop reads CASSPGTGARRTEAFF. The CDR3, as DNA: TGTGCCAGCAGCCCCGGGACAGGGGCCAGGCGGACTGAAGCTTTCTTT.

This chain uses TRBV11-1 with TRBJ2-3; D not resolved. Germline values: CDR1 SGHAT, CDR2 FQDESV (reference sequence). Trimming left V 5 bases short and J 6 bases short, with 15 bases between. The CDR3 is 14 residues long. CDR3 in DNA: TGTGCCAGCAGCCCCGTTTATGGGAAGGATACGCAGTATTTT. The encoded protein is CASSPVYGKDTQYF.

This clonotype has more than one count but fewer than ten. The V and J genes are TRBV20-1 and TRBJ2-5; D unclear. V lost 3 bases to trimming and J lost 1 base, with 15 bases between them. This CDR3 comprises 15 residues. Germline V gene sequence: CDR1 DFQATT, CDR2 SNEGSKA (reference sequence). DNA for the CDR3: TGCAGTGCTAGGCTTGGGCTGGTGCGCCAAGAGACCCAGTACTTC. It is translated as CSARLGLVRQETQYF.

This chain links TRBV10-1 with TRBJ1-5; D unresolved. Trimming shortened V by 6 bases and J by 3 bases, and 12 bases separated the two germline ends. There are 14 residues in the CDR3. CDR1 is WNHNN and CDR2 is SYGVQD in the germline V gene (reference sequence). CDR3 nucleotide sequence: TGCGCCAGCAGACTAGACGGGTACAATCAGCCCCAGCATTTT. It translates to CASRLDGYNQPQHF.

CDR3 bases: TGTGCCAGCTCCGGTGTAGCCTACGAGCAGTACTTC. Residues: CASSGVAYEQYF. This rearrangement joins TRBV6-1 to TRBJ2-7, with D unclear. CDR3 length: 12 amino acids. Germline V gene data show CDR1 as MNHNS and CDR2 as SASEGT. The V end was cut by 8 bases, the J end by 2 bases, with 10 bases between.

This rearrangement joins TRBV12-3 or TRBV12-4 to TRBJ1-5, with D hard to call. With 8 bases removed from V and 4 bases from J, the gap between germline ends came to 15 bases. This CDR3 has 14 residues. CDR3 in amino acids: CASLPGNVNQPQHF. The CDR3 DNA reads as TGTGCCAGCCTGCCCGGGAACGTAAATCAGCCCCAGCATTTT.

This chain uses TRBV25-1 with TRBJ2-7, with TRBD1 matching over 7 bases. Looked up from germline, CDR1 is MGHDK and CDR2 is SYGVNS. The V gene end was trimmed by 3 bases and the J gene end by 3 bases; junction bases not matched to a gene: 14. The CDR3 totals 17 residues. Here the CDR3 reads CASSELGQNNLNYEQYF. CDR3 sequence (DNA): TGTGCCAGCAGTGAGTTGGGACAGAACAATCTAAACTACGAGCAGTACTTC.